This T cell receptor beta chain emerged from a study of blood T cell repertoires in COVID-19. The overall study: Samples of COVID-19 (acute and convalescent) were obtained from the United States, Italy and Spain. T cells, B-cell-depleted T cells, or PBMCs provided the cDNA or gDNA that served as material.

As processed by the authors: The authors estimated nucleated cell counts from reference gene primer amplification. Method: immunoSEQ multiplex PCR; TCRdb's copy keeps in-frame clones and lacks some. The V and J calls and clone size are taken from that table; D and trimming were inferred from the DNA. Of around 31,000 clones in the sample, nearly 90% are singletons; the top ten hold around 30%. Looked up from germline, CDR1 is MNHEY and CDR2 is SMNVEV (reference sequence). This CDR3 spans 15 amino acids. Losses at the gene ends were 4 bases for V and 4 bases for J; bases not matched to a gene: 8. The receptor comes from a man of 80 years or more with acute or convalescent COVID-19. The sample comprised peripheral blood. This chain uses TRBV27 with TRBJ2-7; the match to TRBD1 covers 9 bases. CDR3 sequence reads: CASSSKPGQGYEQYF. The CDR3 coding sequence is TGTGCCAGCAGTTCCAAACCGGGACAGGGTTACGAGCAGTACTTC.